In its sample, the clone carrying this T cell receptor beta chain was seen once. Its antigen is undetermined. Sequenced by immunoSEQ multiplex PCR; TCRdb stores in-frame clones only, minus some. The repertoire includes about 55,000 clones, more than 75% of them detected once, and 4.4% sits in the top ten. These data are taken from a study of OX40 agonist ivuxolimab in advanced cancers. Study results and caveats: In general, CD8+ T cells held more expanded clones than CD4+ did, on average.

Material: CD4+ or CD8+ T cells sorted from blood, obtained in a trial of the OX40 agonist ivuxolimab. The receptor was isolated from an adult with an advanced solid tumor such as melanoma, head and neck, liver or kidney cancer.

The CDR3 bases are TGTGCCTGGAGTGTATCCCCTAGGGGTGGCTACACCTTC. Protein product: CAWSVSPRGGYTF. The chain uses TRBV30 and TRBJ1-2, with a tentative D call TRBD1 (5 bases). Between the trimmed V and J ends, which lost 0 bases and 7 bases, there was a span of 12 bases. CDR1 and CDR2 (germline): GTSNPN, SVGIG (reference sequence). The CDR3 sequence is 13 residues long. The full variable domain, completed using reference TRBV30 and TRBJ1-2, is SQTIHQWPATLVQPVGSPLSLECTVEGTSNPNLYWYRQAAGRGLQLLFYSVGIGQISSEVPQNLSASRPQDRQFILSSKKLLLSDSGFYLCAWSVSPRGGYTFGSGTRLTVV.